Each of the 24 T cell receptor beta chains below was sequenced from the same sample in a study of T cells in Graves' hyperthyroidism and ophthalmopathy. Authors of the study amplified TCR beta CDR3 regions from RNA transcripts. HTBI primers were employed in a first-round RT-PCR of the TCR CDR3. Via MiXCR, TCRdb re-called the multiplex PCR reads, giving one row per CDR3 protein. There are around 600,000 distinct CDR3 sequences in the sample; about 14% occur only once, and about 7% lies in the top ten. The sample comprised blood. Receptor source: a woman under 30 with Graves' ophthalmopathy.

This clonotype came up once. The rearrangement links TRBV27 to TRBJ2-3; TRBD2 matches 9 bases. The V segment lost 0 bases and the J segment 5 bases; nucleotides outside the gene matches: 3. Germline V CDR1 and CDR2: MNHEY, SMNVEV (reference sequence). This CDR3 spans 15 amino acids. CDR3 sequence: CASSLSAAGGDTQYF. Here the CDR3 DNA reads TGTGCCAGCAGTTTATCAGCAGCGGGAGGAGATACGCAGTATTTT.

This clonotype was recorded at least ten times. CDR3 nucleotides: TGTGCCAGCAGTCTACACGGACTAGCGGGTAACAATGAGCAGTTCTTC. Its protein product is CASSLHGLAGNNEQFF. The genes are TRBV28 and TRBJ2-1, with TRBD2 identical over 11 bases. There are 16 residues in the CDR3. With V trimmed by 5 bases and J by 5 bases, 8 bases remained unmatched. Germline-derived CDR1 and CDR2 are MDHEN and SYDVKM.

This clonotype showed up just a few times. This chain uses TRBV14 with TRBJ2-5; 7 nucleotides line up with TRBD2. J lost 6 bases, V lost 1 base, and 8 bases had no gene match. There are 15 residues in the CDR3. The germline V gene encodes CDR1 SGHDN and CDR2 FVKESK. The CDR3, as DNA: TGTGCCAGCAGCCAAGTAAGCCTAGCGGCTAAGACCCAGTACTTC. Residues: CASSQVSLAAKTQYF. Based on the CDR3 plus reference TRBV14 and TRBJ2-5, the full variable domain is EAGVTQFPSHSVIEKGQTVTLRCDPISGHDNLYWYRRVMGKEIKFLLHFVKESKQDESGMPNNRFLAERTGGTYSTLKVQPAELEDSGVYFCASSQVSLAAKTQYFGPGTRLLVL.

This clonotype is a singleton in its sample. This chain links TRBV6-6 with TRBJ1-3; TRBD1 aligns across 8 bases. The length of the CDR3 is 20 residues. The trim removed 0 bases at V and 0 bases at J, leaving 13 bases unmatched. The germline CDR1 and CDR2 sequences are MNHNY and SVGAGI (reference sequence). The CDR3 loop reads CASSYSTGTGPFHSGNTIYF. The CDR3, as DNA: TGTGCCAGCAGTTACTCGACCGGGACAGGTCCCTTCCACTCTGGAAACACCATATATTTT.

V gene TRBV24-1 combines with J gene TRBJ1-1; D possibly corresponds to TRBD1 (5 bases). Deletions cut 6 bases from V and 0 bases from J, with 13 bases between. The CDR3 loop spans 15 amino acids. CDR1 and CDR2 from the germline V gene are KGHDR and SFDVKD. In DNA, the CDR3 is TGTGCCACCAGTAGTGCAAGGGGTGTGAACACTGAAGCTTTCTTT. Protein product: CATSSARGVNTEAFF.

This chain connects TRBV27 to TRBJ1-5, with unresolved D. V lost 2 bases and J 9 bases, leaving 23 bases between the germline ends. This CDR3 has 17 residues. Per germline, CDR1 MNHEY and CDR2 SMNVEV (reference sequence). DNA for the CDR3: TGTGCCAGCAGTTTAGGGGATCCACTCGGGAGGAGATGGCCCCAGCATTTT. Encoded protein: CASSLGDPLGRRWPQHF.

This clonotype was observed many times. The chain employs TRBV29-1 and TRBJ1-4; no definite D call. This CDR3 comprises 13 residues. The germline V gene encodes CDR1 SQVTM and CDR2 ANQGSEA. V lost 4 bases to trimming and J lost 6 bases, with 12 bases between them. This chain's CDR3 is CSVGRSGDEKLFF. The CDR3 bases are TGCAGCGTTGGACGGAGTGGGGATGAAAAACTGTTTTTT. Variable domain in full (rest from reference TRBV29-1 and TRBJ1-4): SAVISQKPSRDICQRGTSLTIQCQVDSQVTMMFWYRQQPGQSLTLIATANQGSEATYESGFVIDKFPISRPNLTFSTLTVSNMSPEDSSIYLCSVGRSGDEKLFFGSGTQLSVL.

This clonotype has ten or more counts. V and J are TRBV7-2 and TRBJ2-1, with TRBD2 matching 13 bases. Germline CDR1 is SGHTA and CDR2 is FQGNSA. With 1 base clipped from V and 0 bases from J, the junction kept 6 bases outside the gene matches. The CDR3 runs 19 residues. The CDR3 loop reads CASSLVRLAGGGSYNEQFF. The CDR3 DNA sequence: TGTGCCAGCAGCTTAGTACGACTAGCGGGAGGAGGCTCCTACAATGAGCAGTTCTTC.

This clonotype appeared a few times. CDR3 DNA: TGTGCCAGCAGCCCGCAGGGGGCAGGCTATGGCTACACCTTC. This gives the protein CASSPQGAGYGYTF. The V call is TRBV7-9, the J call TRBJ1-2; TRBD1 aligns across 8 bases. Germline lookup yields CDR1 SEHNR and CDR2 FQNEAQ (reference sequence). V shed 5 bases and J 4 bases; nucleotides not matched to a gene: 6. This CDR3 has 14 amino acids.

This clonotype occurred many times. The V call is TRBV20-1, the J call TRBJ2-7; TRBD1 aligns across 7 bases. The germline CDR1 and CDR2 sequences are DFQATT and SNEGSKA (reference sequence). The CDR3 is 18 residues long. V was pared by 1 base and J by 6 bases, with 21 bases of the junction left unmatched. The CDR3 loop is CSARVPTGALDSVGEQYF. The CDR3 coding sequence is TGCAGTGCTAGAGTCCCTACAGGGGCCCTGGATTCAGTTGGCGAGCAGTACTTC.

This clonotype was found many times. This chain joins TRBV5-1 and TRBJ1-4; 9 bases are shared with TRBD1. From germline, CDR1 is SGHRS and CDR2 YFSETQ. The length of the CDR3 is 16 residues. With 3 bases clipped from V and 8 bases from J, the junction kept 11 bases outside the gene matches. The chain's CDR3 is CASSSAGTGFEEKLFF. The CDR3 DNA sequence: TGCGCCAGCAGCTCAGCCGGGACAGGGTTCGAAGAAAAACTGTTTTTT.

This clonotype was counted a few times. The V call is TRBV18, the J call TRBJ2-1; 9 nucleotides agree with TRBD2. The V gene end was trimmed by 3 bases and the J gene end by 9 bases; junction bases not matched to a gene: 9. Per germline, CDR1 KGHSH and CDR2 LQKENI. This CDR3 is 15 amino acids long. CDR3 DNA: TGTGCCAGCTCACCGGGGAGACTAGCGGTAGGTGAGCAGTTCTTC. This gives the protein CASSPGRLAVGEQFF.

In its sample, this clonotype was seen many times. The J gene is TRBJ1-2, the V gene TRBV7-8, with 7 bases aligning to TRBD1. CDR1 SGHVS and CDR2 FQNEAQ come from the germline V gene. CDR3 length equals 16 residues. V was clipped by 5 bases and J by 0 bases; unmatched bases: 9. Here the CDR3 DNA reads TGTGCCAGCAGCGCCCGGACAGGATCAACTAACTATGGCTACACCTTC. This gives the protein CASSARTGSTNYGYTF.

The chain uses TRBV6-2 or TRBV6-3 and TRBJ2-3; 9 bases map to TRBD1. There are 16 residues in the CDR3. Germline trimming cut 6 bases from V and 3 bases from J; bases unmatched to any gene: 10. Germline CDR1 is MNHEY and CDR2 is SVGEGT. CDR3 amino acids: CASSPNRGPRTDTQYF. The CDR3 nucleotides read TGTGCCAGCAGCCCGAACAGGGGGCCTAGGACAGATACGCAGTATTTT.

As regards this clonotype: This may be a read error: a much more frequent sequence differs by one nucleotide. DNA of the CDR3: TGTGCCAGCAGTAAGGGCAGAGCTACTAACTATGGCTACACCTTC. Translated: CASSKGRATNYGYTF. The chain is built from TRBV12-3 or TRBV12-4 and TRBJ1-2; D is ambiguous. The CDR3 length is 15 residues. Trimming shortened V by 5 bases and J by 0 bases, and 13 bases separated the two germline ends.

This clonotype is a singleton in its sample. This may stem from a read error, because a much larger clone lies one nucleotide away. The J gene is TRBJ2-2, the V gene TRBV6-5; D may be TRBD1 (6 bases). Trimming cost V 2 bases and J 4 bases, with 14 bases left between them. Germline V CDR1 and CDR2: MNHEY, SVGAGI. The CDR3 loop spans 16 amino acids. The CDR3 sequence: CASSYPTGTITGELFF. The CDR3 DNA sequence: TGTGCCAGCAGTTACCCGACAGGAACCATCACCGGGGAGCTGTTTTTT.

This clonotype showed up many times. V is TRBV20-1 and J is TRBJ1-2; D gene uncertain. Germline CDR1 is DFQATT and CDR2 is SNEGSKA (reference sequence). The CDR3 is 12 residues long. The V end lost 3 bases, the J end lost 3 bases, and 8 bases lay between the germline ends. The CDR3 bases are TGCAGTGCTAGGGAGACTTACTATGGCTACACCTTC. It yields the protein CSARETYYGYTF.

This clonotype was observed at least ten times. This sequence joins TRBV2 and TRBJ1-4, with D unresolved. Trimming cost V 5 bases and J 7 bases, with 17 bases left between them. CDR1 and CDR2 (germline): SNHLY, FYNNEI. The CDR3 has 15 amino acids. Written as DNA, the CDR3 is TGTGCCAGCAGTCCTGCGCGGAGGGAGGGTGAAAAACTGTTTTTT. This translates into CASSPARREGEKLFF.

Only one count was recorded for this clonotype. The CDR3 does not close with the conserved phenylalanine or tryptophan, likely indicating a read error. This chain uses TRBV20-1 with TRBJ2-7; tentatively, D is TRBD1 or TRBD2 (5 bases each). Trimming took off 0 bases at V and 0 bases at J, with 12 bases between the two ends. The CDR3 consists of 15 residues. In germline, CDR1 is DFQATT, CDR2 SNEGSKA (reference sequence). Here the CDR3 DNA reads TGCAGTGCTAGAGATGGGACGGGAACCTCCTACGAGCAGTACCTC. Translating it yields CSARDGTGTSYEQYL.

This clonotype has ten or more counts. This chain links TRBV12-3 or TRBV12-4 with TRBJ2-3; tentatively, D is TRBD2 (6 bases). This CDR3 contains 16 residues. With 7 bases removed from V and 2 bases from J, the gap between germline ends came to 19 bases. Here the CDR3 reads CASTNRGGPDTDTQYF. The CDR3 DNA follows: TGTGCCAGCACTAATAGGGGAGGTCCCGACACAGATACGCAGTATTTT.

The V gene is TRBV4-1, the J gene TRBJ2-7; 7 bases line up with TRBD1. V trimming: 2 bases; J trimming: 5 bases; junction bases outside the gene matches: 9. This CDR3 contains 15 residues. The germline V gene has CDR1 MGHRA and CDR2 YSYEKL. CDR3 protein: CASSQQTGIRHEQYF. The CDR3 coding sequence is TGCGCCAGCAGCCAACAGACAGGGATTAGGCACGAGCAGTACTTC.

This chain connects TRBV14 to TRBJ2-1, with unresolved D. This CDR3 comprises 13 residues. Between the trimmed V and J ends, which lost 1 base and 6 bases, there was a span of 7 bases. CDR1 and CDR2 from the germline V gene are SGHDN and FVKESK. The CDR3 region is CASSQVLGNEQFF. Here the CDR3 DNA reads TGTGCCAGCAGCCAAGTTTTGGGCAATGAGCAGTTCTTC. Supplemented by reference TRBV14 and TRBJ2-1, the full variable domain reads EAGVTQFPSHSVIEKGQTVTLRCDPISGHDNLYWYRRVMGKEIKFLLHFVKESKQDESGMPNNRFLAERTGGTYSTLKVQPAELEDSGVYFCASSQVLGNEQFFGPGTRLTVL.

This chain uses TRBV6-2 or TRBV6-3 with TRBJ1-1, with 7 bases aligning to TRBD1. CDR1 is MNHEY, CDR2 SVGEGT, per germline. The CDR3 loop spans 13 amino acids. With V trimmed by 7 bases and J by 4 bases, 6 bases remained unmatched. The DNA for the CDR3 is TGTGCCAGCAATCAGGGGGGGGGCACTGAAGCTTTCTTT. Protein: CASNQGGGTEAFF.

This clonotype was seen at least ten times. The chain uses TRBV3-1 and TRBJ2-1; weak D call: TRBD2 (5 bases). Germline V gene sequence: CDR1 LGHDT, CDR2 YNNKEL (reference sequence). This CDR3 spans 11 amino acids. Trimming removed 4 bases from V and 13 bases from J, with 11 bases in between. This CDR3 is CASSRSGIQFF. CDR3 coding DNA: TGTGCCAGCAGCCGTTCGGGGATACAGTTCTTC.